The rows below give T cell receptor beta chains drawn from one sample of a study of beta chain features in type 1 diabetes. Assay used: immunoSEQ multiplex PCR; TCRdb lists only in-frame clones, some missing. The sample holds under 450,000 clones, around 13% seen once. What was sequenced was naive CD4+ T cells from blood. These receptors all stem from a man under 40 in good health. The CDR3 runs from the conserved cysteine through the conserved F or W. A D gene is named only where the DNA matches it firmly. Expanded clones are given a class, and other clones once, few, many or no size at all.

J gene | D gene | CDR3 length | clone size | V gene | CDR3 protein | CDR3 DNA
TRBJ2-2 | . | 14 | . | TRBV10-3 | CAISPIIRAGELFF | TGTGCCATCAGTCCAATTATCAGGGCCGGGGAGCTGTTTTTT
TRBJ2-5 | . | 13 | few | TRBV7-6 | CASSSYTKIAQYF | TGTGCCAGCAGCTCCTACACCAAAATTGCCCAGTACTTC
TRBJ2-4 | . | 14 | few | TRBV4-2 | CASSQGEAKNIQYF | TGTGCCAGCAGCCAAGGTGAAGCCAAAAACATTCAGTACTTC
TRBJ2-1 | . | 15 | . | TRBV5-1 | CASSLALGLMNEQFF | TGCGCCAGCAGCTTGGCTCTGGGGCTAATGAATGAGCAGTTCTTC
TRBJ2-4 | TRBD1 | 15 | few | TRBV10-3 | CAISGGQGSENIQYF | TGTGCCATCAGTGGGGGACAGGGTAGCGAAAACATTCAGTACTTC
TRBJ2-1 | . | 14 | . | TRBV2 | CASSALRGLGEQFF | TGTGCCAGCAGTGCGTTGCGGGGTCTCGGTGAGCAGTTCTTC
TRBJ1-1 | TRBD1 | 14 | . | TRBV4-1 | CASSQKQGFTEAFF | TGCGCCAGCAGCCAAAAACAGGGGTTCACTGAAGCTTTCTTT
TRBJ1-1 | . | 13 | . | TRBV30 | CAWSANRDTEAFF | TGTGCCTGGAGTGCAAACAGGGATACTGAAGCTTTCTTT
TRBJ2-1 | . | 15 | once | TRBV6-5 | CASSIGGLQNNEQFF | TGTGCCAGCAGTATTGGTGGGCTACAGAACAATGAGCAGTTCTTC
TRBJ2-1 | TRBD2 | 15 | . | TRBV6-5 | CASSSSSGSYNEQFF | TGTGCCAGCAGTTCGTCTAGCGGGAGTTACAATGAGCAGTTCTTC
TRBJ2-1 | TRBD1 | 15 | . | TRBV19 | CASSPRRDRGHEQFF | TGTGCCAGTAGTCCCCGGAGGGACAGGGGACATGAGCAGTTCTTC
TRBJ1-3 | . | 18 | few | TRBV7-2 | CASSLLLPTGNSGNTIYF | TGTGCCAGCAGCCTCCTCCTCCCCACAGGGAACTCTGGAAACACCATATATTTT
TRBJ2-1 | TRBD2 | 13 | . | TRBV4-3 | CASSQEARDYPFF | TGCGCCAGCAGCCAAGAGGCGCGGGACTATCCGTTCTTC
TRBJ2-3 | TRBD1 | 17 | . | TRBV15 | CATSRDAKTGGTDTQYF | TGTGCCACCAGCAGAGATGCGAAGACAGGGGGCACAGATACGCAGTATTTT
TRBJ2-3 | TRBD2 | 16 | few | TRBV9 | CASSSPSGGRSDTQYF | TGTGCCAGCAGCTCACCTAGCGGGGGCCGCTCAGATACGCAGTATTTT
TRBJ1-4 | TRBD1 | 15 | . | TRBV7-9 | CASSSYRGANEKLFF | TGTGCCAGCAGCTCCTACAGGGGGGCTAATGAAAAACTGTTTTTT
TRBJ1-4 | . | 13 | few | TRBV4-1 | CASSQLAGLKLFF | TGCGCCAGCAGCCAACTGGCGGGCCTGAAACTGTTTTTT
TRBJ2-2 | TRBD2 | 13 | . | TRBV30 | CAWGDSGNGELFF | TGTGCCTGGGGTGATAGCGGGAACGGGGAGCTGTTTTTT
TRBJ1-1 | . | 15 | few | TRBV4-1 | CASSQTTLRGTEAFF | TGCGCCAGCAGCCAAACGACACTCCGAGGTACTGAAGCTTTCTTT
TRBJ1-2 | TRBD1 | 14 | . | TRBV7-2 | CARRVGQGAYGYTF | TGTGCGCGCCGCGTGGGACAGGGCGCCTATGGCTACACCTTC
TRBJ2-1 | . | 13 | few | TRBV2 | CASSRGRNNEQFF | TGTGCCAGCAGTAGGGGACGGAACAATGAGCAGTTCTTC
TRBJ2-5 | TRBD1 | 16 | few | TRBV29-1 | CSVEGGRTGYQETQYF | TGCAGCGTTGAAGGGGGACGGACAGGATACCAAGAGACCCAGTACTTC
TRBJ2-2 | TRBD1 | 15 | once | TRBV5-4 | CASSLDRGQTGELFF | TGTGCCAGCAGCCTGGACAGGGGGCAAACCGGGGAGCTGTTTTTT
TRBJ1-5 | TRBD1 | 14 | . | TRBV5-1 | CASSFRQGDQPQHF | TGCGCCAGCAGCTTCAGGCAGGGGGATCAGCCCCAGCATTTT
TRBJ1-3 | . | 17 | . | TRBV9 | CASSVATLGTSGNTIYF | TGTGCCAGCAGCGTAGCTACTCTTGGGACCTCTGGAAACACCATATATTTT
TRBJ2-1 | TRBD2 | 16 | few | TRBV11-2 | CASSLESAGGPVEQFF | TGTGCCAGCAGCTTAGAATCGGCGGGGGGGCCCGTTGAGCAGTTCTTC
TRBJ2-1 | TRBD2 | 19 | few | TRBV4-3 | CASSQDGARAGGLYNEQFF | TGCGCCAGCAGCCAAGATGGGGCCAGAGCGGGGGGACTCTACAATGAGCAGTTCTTC